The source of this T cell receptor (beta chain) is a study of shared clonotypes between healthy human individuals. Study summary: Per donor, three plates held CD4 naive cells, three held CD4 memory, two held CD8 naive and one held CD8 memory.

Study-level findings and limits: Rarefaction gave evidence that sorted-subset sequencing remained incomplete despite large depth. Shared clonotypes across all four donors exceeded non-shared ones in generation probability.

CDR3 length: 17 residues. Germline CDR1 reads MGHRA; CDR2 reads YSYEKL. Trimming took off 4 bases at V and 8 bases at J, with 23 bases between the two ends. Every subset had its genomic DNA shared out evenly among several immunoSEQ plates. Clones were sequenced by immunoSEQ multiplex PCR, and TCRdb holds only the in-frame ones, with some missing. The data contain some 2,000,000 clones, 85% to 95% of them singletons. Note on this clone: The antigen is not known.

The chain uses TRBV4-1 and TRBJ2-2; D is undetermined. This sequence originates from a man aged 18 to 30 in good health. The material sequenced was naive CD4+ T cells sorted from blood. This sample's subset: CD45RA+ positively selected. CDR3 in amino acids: CASSPPRGNAYAGELFF. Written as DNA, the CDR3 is TGCGCCAGCAGCCCCCCTCGCGGAAACGCGTATGCGGGGGAGCTGTTTTTT.